The 14 T cell receptor beta chains presented below share a single source sample, sequenced in a study of OX40 agonist ivuxolimab in advanced cancers. Using immunoSEQ multiplex PCR, the repertoire was profiled, and TCRdb retains in-frame clones only, with some absent. The sample has 65,000 to 70,000 clones, 82% seen once. The material was CD4+ or CD8+ T cells sorted from blood, obtained in a trial of the OX40 agonist ivuxolimab. The receptors come from an adult with an advanced solid tumor such as melanoma, head and neck, liver or kidney cancer.

This clone appeared once. The chain recombines TRBV19 with TRBJ1-2; D uncertain. V was pared by 1 base and J by 1 base, with 7 bases between. CDR1 and CDR2 from the germline V gene are LNHDA and SQIVND (reference sequence). The CDR3 has 14 residues. Written as DNA, the CDR3 is TGTGCCAGTAGTATAGTCGCCAGTAACTATGGCTACACCTTC. Its translation is CASSIVASNYGYTF.

The J gene is TRBJ1-3, the V gene TRBV19, with 8 bases aligning to TRBD1. V shed 9 bases, J shed 0 bases, and the junction held 13 bases outside the gene matches. This CDR3 is 17 amino acids long. Germline values: CDR1 LNHDA, CDR2 SQIVND (reference sequence). DNA for the CDR3: TGTGCCAGCTACCAAACCCGGACAGGGCCCTCTGGAAACACCATATATTTT. The encoded protein is CASYQTRTGPSGNTIYF.

CDR3 in DNA: TGTGCCAGCAGCGCCCGACTAGCGGGAGGGTCCAATGAGCAGTTCTTC. This translates into CASSARLAGGSNEQFF. The chain combines TRBV9 with TRBJ2-1, with 14 bases that match TRBD2. Germline-derived CDR1 and CDR2 are SGDLS and YYNGEE. J lost 6 bases, V lost 3 bases, and 5 bases had no gene match. The CDR3 sequence is 16 residues long.

There are a few counts of this clone. V usage is TRBV6-4 and J usage is TRBJ1-2; maybe TRBD1 (6 bases). The CDR3 is 14 amino acids. Germline CDR1 MRHNA, CDR2 SNTAGT. Trimming left V 3 bases short and J 3 bases short, with 11 bases between. The CDR3 here is CASSEGTGHYGYTF. DNA for the CDR3: TGTGCCAGCAGTGAAGGAACAGGGCACTATGGCTACACCTTC.

The chain employs TRBV5-6 and TRBJ1-1; D unresolved. From germline, CDR1 is SGHDT and CDR2 YYEEEE. V gave up 4 bases and J gave up 4 bases, with 11 bases separating them. CDR3 length: 13 residues. The DNA for the CDR3 is TGTGCCAGCAGCCTGACGATGTTCACTGAAGCTTTCTTT. It codes for CASSLTMFTEAFF.

V gene TRBV7-8 combines with J gene TRBJ2-1; 10 bases agree with TRBD1. The length of the CDR3 is 17 residues. Germline V gene sequence: CDR1 SGHVS, CDR2 FQNEAQ. Germline trimming cut 5 bases from V and 8 bases from J; bases unmatched to any gene: 15. CDR3 region: CASSPRGQGVMFDEQFF. The CDR3 bases are TGTGCCAGCAGCCCGAGAGGACAGGGGGTTATGTTCGATGAGCAGTTCTTC.

This clone was observed a few times. This sequence joins TRBV7-8 and TRBJ2-1; 8 bases line up with TRBD1. From germline, CDR1 is SGHVS and CDR2 FQNEAQ. V lost 6 bases, J lost 1 base, and 5 bases stayed unmatched. The CDR3 length is 15 residues. CDR3 in amino acids: CASRIQGASYNEQFF. In DNA form, the CDR3 reads TGTGCCAGCAGAATCCAGGGGGCTTCCTACAATGAGCAGTTCTTC.

This chain uses TRBV6-1 with TRBJ2-1; TRBD2 aligns across 7 bases. V shed 7 bases and J 3 bases; nucleotides not matched to a gene: 6. The CDR3 covers 14 residues. Germline loops: CDR1 MNHNS, CDR2 SASEGT. CDR3 DNA: TGTGCCAGCACCGCCCGCGGGGGCTACAATGAGCAGTTCTTC. Protein: CASTARGGYNEQFF.

This clone has a single count. J is TRBJ1-2 and V is TRBV11-2, with D unclear. The length of the CDR3 is 12 residues. Trimming removed 5 bases from V and 8 bases from J, with 12 bases in between. Germline-derived CDR1 and CDR2 are SGHAT and FQNNGV. CDR3 nucleotide sequence: TGTGCCAGCAGCCCCGCCCCCAGGGGCTACACCTTC. As protein: CASSPAPRGYTF.

The chain recombines TRBV5-1 with TRBJ2-1, with TRBD2 matching over 9 bases. Germline V CDR1 and CDR2: SGHRS, YFSETQ. J gave up 12 bases and V 8 bases, and 18 bases lay outside the gene matches. The CDR3 totals 15 residues. CDR3: CASTAFAGGPARQFF. The CDR3 coding sequence is TGCGCCAGTACTGCATTCGCGGGAGGGCCGGCGAGGCAGTTCTTC.

This chain uses TRBV11-2 with TRBJ2-1; D call uncertain. V was clipped by 5 bases and J by 9 bases, with 8 bases between them. In germline, CDR1 is SGHAT, CDR2 FQNNGV. The CDR3 contains 11 residues. This CDR3 reads CASSKFGEQFF. The CDR3 region has the DNA TGTGCCAGCAGCAAATTCGGTGAGCAGTTCTTC.

V gene TRBV6-1 combines with J gene TRBJ2-3; D unclear. The V end was cut by 3 bases, the J end by 0 bases, with 25 bases between. Germline CDR1 and CDR2: MNHNS and SASEGT. CDR3 length: 20 residues. CDR3 in DNA: TGTGCCAGCAGTGATTTCTCGGCGTTCCAGCGAATAACTAGCACAGATACGCAGTATTTT. Translated: CASSDFSAFQRITSTDTQYF.

This chain links TRBV18 with TRBJ2-1; the match to TRBD1 covers 11 bases. The CDR3 spans 15 residues. V lost 0 bases to trimming and J lost 7 bases; unmatched junction nucleotides: 2. The germline CDR1 and CDR2 sequences are KGHSH and LQKENI. The CDR3 reads CASSPPGDRGNEQFF. In nucleotides, the CDR3 is TGTGCCAGCTCACCACCCGGGGACAGGGGGAATGAGCAGTTCTTC.

V is TRBV6-1 and J is TRBJ2-7, with 10 nucleotides matching TRBD1. The CDR3 runs to 14 residues. CDR1 and CDR2 (germline): MNHNS, SASEGT. Losses at the gene ends were 6 bases for V and 4 bases for J; bases not matched to a gene: 6. The CDR3 region has the DNA TGTGCCAGCAGGGCGGACAGGGGGATGTACGAGCAGTACGTC. Encoded protein: CASRADRGMYEQYV.